This T cell receptor beta chain is drawn from a study of OX40 agonist ivuxolimab in advanced cancers. This CDR3 contains 15 residues. With 4 bases removed from V and 0 bases from J, the gap between germline ends came to 10 bases. The germline gives CDR1 MNHEY, CDR2 SMNVEV (reference sequence). Sequenced by immunoSEQ multiplex PCR; TCRdb stores in-frame clones only, minus some. Of 70,000 or so clones listed, about 85% are singletons. The TCR originated in an adult with an advanced solid tumor such as melanoma, head and neck, liver or kidney cancer. The chain links TRBV27 to TRBJ1-5; D perhaps matches TRBD1 (5 bases). The sample here was CD4+ or CD8+ T cells sorted from blood, taken in a trial of the OX40 agonist ivuxolimab. This chain's CDR3 is CASSSQVPSNQPQHF. The DNA for the CDR3 is TGTGCCAGCAGTTCACAGGTTCCTAGCAATCAGCCCCAGCATTTT.